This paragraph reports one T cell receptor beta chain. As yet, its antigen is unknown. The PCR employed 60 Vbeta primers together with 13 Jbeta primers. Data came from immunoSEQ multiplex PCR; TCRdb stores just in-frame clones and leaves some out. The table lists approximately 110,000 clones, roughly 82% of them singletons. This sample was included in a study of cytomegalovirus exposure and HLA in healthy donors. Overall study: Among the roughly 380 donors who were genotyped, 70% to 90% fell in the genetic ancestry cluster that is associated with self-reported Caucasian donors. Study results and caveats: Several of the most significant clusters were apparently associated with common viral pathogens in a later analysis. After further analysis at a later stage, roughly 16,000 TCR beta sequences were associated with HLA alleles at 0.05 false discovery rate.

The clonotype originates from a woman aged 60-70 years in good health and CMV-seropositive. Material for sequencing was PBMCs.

In DNA, the CDR3 is TGTGCCACATGGACAGGGGGGGATCGGAACACTGAAGCTTTCTTT. Protein sequence: CATWTGGDRNTEAFF. The rearrangement links TRBV10-3 to TRBJ1-1, with 10 bases identical to TRBD1. Germline-derived CDR1 and CDR2 are ENHRY and SYGVKD. Trimming removed 10 bases from V and 1 base from J; junction bases left unmatched: 9. The CDR3 spans 15 residues.